This is a list of T cell receptor beta chains from one sample in a study of shared clonotypes between healthy human individuals. The repertoire was sequenced with immunoSEQ multiplex PCR; TCRdb's copy has only in-frame clones and lacks some. The data show 2 million to 2.5 million clones, with 80% to 95% seen just once and about 0.39% held by the top ten. The specimen was naive CD4+ T cells from PBMCs. The receptors stem from a man between 18 and 29 years old in good health. Some clones in this sample may be carry-over from other donors' samples. The conserved cysteine and the conserved F or W are not part of the CDR3 here. The order of the fields is V gene, J gene, CDR3 length, CDR3 protein.

>TRBV10-3|TRBJ1-1|13
AISESDRENTEAF
>TRBV28|TRBJ1-2|11
ASSSGPTGGYT
>TRBV7-9|TRBJ2-1|12
ASSLMGRPFEQF
>TRBV2|TRBJ2-3|11
ASSEQRRDTQY
>TRBV7-9|TRBJ2-5|13
ASSFGTSGKETQY
>TRBV4-3|TRBJ2-1|12
ASSHPNQRERQF
>TRBV28|TRBJ1-3|15
ASSLTGNSISGNTIY
>TRBV15|TRBJ2-7|14
ATSRDVAGRDYEQY
>TRBV6-1|TRBJ2-2|14
ASSALGDRATGELF
>TRBV7-7|TRBJ2-1|13
ASSFLAGGPDEQF
>TRBV27|TRBJ1-1|9
AREGDTEAF
>TRBV6-1|TRBJ1-1|11
ASSEYRWAEAF
>TRBV5-1|TRBJ2-3|14
ASSPGLAGVGDTQY
>TRBV9|TRBJ2-2|14
ASSFRTGTNTGELF
>TRBV5-1|TRBJ2-5|12
ASSLRQGGETQY
>TRBV5-6|TRBJ1-5|13
ASSWGGTGPFPQH